The 6 T cell receptor beta chains below were found in one sample sequenced in a study of vaccination effects on CD4 cells after COVID-19. Clones were read by immunoSEQ multiplex PCR, and TCRdb kept only the in-frame ones, dropping some. The profile shows tens of thousands of clones, approximately 72% of them singletons. After expansion with viral peptide pools in the ViraFEST assay, antigen-specific CD4+ T cells were sequenced. The authors isolated CD4+ T cells after 9 to 10 days of culture. Vaccinees lacked prior SARS-CoV-2 infection and tested negative for nucleocapsid antibodies. Which antigens these TCRs recognize remains unknown. Sequencing was performed on CD4+ T cells from PBMCs cultured with HCoV-NL63 spike peptides, taken before COVID-19 vaccination. These receptors originate from a human donor who received a COVID-19 vaccine.

V usage is TRBV5-1 and J usage is TRBJ1-1; D not certain. This CDR3 has 13 amino acids. Trimming pared 0 bases from V and 2 bases from J, leaving 5 bases between. Germline CDR1 is SGHRS and CDR2 is YFSETQ. The CDR3 DNA follows: TGCGCCAGCAGCTTGGGTATCAACACTGAAGCTTTCTTT. This gives the protein CASSLGINTEAFF.

The chain employs TRBV30 and TRBJ1-5; no firm D call. The CDR3 loop spans 9 amino acids. CDR1 and CDR2 (germline): GTSNPN, SVGIG (reference sequence). Trimming removed 3 bases at V and 9 bases at J, with 3 bases between. This chain's CDR3 is CAWRGPQHF. As DNA, the CDR3 is TGTGCCTGGAGGGGGCCCCAGCATTTT.

The gene calls are TRBV9 and TRBJ2-2; D remains unclear. There are 18 residues in the CDR3. Germline assignment: CDR1 SGDLS and CDR2 YYNGEE. The ends were cut back, 4 bases at V and 3 bases at J, with 22 bases in the middle. The CDR3 region has the DNA TGTGCCAGCAGCCCACCCCGAGAGGTTAGCTGGGACACCGGGGAGCTGTTTTTT. Protein sequence: CASSPPREVSWDTGELFF.

V gene TRBV21-1 combines with J gene TRBJ1-5; TRBD1, as called in the table, went unchecked against the DNA. TRBV21-1 is an annotated pseudogene. There are 15 residues in the CDR3. The CDR3 region has the DNA TGTGCCAGCAGCAAATGGGACAATAGCAATCAGCCCCAGCATTTT. Protein sequence: CASSKWDNSNQPQHF.

The rearrangement joins TRBV29-1 to TRBJ1-2, with a possible D match to TRBD1 (6 bases). Germline CDR1 is SQVTM and CDR2 is ANQGSEA. V was cut by 4 bases and J by 2 bases, with 11 bases left in between. The CDR3 covers 13 residues. DNA of the CDR3: TGCAGCGTTGGAGGGGGATCGAACTATGGCTACACCTTC. Translation gives CSVGGGSNYGYTF.

The chain is built from TRBV7-9 and TRBJ2-7; maybe TRBD1 (5 bases). CDR3 length equals 16 residues. The V gene's germline CDR1 is SEHNR and CDR2 FQNEAQ (reference sequence). Trimming took 5 bases from V and 3 from J, leaving 20 bases between them. CDR3 sequence reads: CASSDDRPAFSYEQYV. DNA for the CDR3: TGTGCCAGCAGCGACGACAGACCCGCTTTTAGCTACGAGCAGTACGTC.